The 9 T cell receptor beta chains below come from one sample, sequenced in a study of T cells after yellow fever vaccination. TCRdb ran MiXCR on the 5' RACE reads and lists one entry per CDR3 protein. This sample has 310,000 or so distinct CDR3 sequences, with around 3.9% found just once. Material: PBMCs, obtained on the day of the yellow fever booster vaccination. The receptors come from a man in his late teens or twenties who received the YFV17D yellow fever vaccine.

This clonotype was seen ten or more times. The chain combines TRBV30 with TRBJ2-1, with D possibly matching TRBD2 (5 bases). There are 13 residues in the CDR3. The V gene lost 2 bases and the J gene lost 5 bases, with 10 bases spanning the gap. The germline gives CDR1 GTSNPN, CDR2 SVGIG (reference sequence). The chain's CDR3 is CAWSRGPNNEQFF. For the CDR3, the DNA is TGTGCCTGGAGTCGGGGTCCTAACAATGAGCAGTTCTTC.

The CDR3: CASSLDTQPYGYTF. The DNA for the CDR3 is TGTGCCAGCAGCCTTGACACGCAGCCCTATGGCTACACCTTC. This sequence joins TRBV5-4 and TRBJ1-2; D gene unclear. Deletions cut 4 bases from V and 4 bases from J, with 14 bases between. Germline loops: CDR1 SGHNT, CDR2 YYREEE (reference sequence). The CDR3 runs 14 residues.

This clonotype was seen only a few times. The CDR3 region is CSVEAQNSYEQYF. DNA for the CDR3: TGCAGCGTTGAAGCACAAAACAGCTACGAGCAGTACTTC. The chain couples TRBV29-1 to TRBJ2-7; no reliable D call. CDR3 length: 13 amino acids. V lost 1 base and J lost 3, with 10 bases in between. The germline V gene has CDR1 SQVTM and CDR2 ANQGSEA.

This clonotype appeared a few times. The chain recombines TRBV6-1 with TRBJ2-5; D may correspond to TRBD1 or TRBD2 (5 bases each). The CDR3 loop spans 13 amino acids. Trimming pared 3 bases from V and 9 bases from J, leaving 14 bases between. In germline, CDR1 is MNHNS, CDR2 SASEGT. The CDR3 region is CASSDPGTVAQYF. As DNA, the CDR3 is TGTGCCAGCAGTGATCCGGGGACGGTGGCCCAGTACTTC.

There are many counts of this clonotype. CDR3 DNA sequence: TGTGCCAGCAGCCTCGGGGCAAGCTCCTACGAGCAGTACTTC. Amino acid sequence: CASSLGASSYEQYF. The chain links TRBV7-9 to TRBJ2-7; D might be TRBD1 or TRBD2, each matching 5 bases. V was pared by 5 bases and J by 0 bases, with 11 bases between. This CDR3 has 14 amino acids. CDR1 is SEHNR and CDR2 is FQNEAQ in the germline V gene (reference sequence).

This chain connects TRBV18 to TRBJ2-5; D ambiguous. Germline-derived CDR1 and CDR2 are KGHSH and LQKENI. V was trimmed by 6 bases and J by 3 bases, leaving 14 bases between them. The CDR3 is made up of 14 amino acids. CDR3 protein: CASSTTNPEETQYF. CDR3 DNA: TGTGCCAGCTCGACGACAAATCCTGAAGAGACCCAGTACTTC.

This clonotype has at least ten counts. The V call is TRBV12-3 or TRBV12-4, the J call TRBJ2-3; D is tentatively TRBD1 or TRBD2 (5 bases each). This CDR3 spans 12 amino acids. V was cut by 7 bases and J by 4 bases, with 9 bases left in between. CDR3 DNA: TGTGCCAGCATTCGGGGCGCAGATACGCAGTATTTT. This sequence encodes CASIRGADTQYF.

This clonotype has ten or more counts. The CDR3 DNA is TGTGCCAGCAGCTTAGGGAGTCTAGCGACCTACGAGCAGTACGTC. This encodes CASSLGSLATYEQYV. This chain joins TRBV7-8 and TRBJ2-7; a weak D match, TRBD2 (6 bases). The CDR3 length is 15 residues. V lost 1 base, J lost 2 bases, and 12 bases lay in between. Germline CDR1 SGHVS, CDR2 FQNEAQ.

This clonotype was counted at least ten times. V gene TRBV12-3 or TRBV12-4 combines with J gene TRBJ1-1, with 9 bases identical to TRBD1. The trim removed 6 bases at V and 5 bases at J, leaving 7 bases unmatched. This CDR3 is 14 amino acids long. CDR3 sequence reads: CASRQPGQGTEAFF. CDR3 sequence (DNA): TGTGCCAGCAGGCAACCGGGACAGGGAACTGAAGCTTTCTTT.